This T cell receptor (beta chain) was recorded in a study of Ad26.COV2.S vaccination and SARS-CoV-2 variants. Stated treatment: 19 received Ad26.COV2.S at low or high dose, single or two shots; 5 received placebo; per-sample allocation not given. Sampling occurred on day 63 after the first vaccine or placebo injection. TCRdb's copy holds only in-frame clones and misses some; the assay was immunoSEQ multiplex PCR. The table has 300,000 to 400,000 clones, roughly nine tenths seen once. In its sample, this clone was seen once. CDR1 and CDR2 from the germline V gene are SGHVS and FQNEAQ. This CDR3 comprises 16 residues. Trimming took 4 bases from V and 1 from J, leaving 17 bases between them.

V usage is TRBV7-8 and J usage is TRBJ2-7, with D maybe TRBD2 (6 bases). This clonotype was sampled from a person between 18 and 65 years old who received the Ad26.COV2.S COVID-19 vaccine or a placebo. Sequencing was performed on peripheral blood, taken in a trial of Ad26.COV2.S vaccine versus placebo. Here the CDR3 DNA reads TGTGCCAGCAGCTCCCTGGGGGGTAGCTTTTCCTACGAGCAGTACTTC. It yields the protein CASSSLGGSFSYEQYF. Full variable domain (missing parts from reference TRBV7-8 and TRBJ2-7): GAGVSQSPRYKVAKRGQDVALRCDPISGHVSLFWYQQALGQGPEFLTYFQNEAQLDKSGLPSDRFFAERPEGSVSTLKIQRTQQEDSAVYLCASSSLGGSFSYEQYFGPGTRLTVT.